These T cell receptor beta chains were read from a single sample in a study of T cell repertoires and HLA-DP antigens. Produced via immunoSEQ multiplex PCR; TCRdb's table is partial and in-frame only. The sample carries about 110,000 clones, 90% to 95% recorded once. Their cognate antigens are unknown. The sequencing sample was made of CD4+ T cells from PBMCs. These receptors all come from a woman younger than 30 in good health and CMV-seronegative. CDR3s include the opening cysteine and the closing phenylalanine or tryptophan. D genes are given only for firm matches. The size field is filled for only some rows; it gives once, few, many or a size class.

d_gene,abundance,j_gene,v_gene,CDR3nt,CDR3aa
TRBD1,.,TRBJ2-2,TRBV5-1,TGCGCCAGCAGCTGGACAGGGGTTACCGGGGAGCTGTTTTTT,CASSWTGVTGELFF
TRBD1,.,TRBJ1-5,TRBV18,TGTGCCAGCTCAGAGGGACAGGGATTACAGCCCCAGCATTTT,CASSEGQGLQPQHF
TRBD1,.,TRBJ1-1,TRBV19,TGTGCCAGTAGTACTCTAAGGGGACAGGGGAACACTGAAGCTTTCTTT,CASSTLRGQGNTEAFF
.,.,TRBJ1-1,TRBV29-1,TGCAGCGTGAGGGGGATCATGAACACTGAAGCTTTCTTT,CSVRGIMNTEAFF
TRBD2,.,TRBJ2-1,TRBV11-2,TGTGCCAGCAGACGACTAGGGAGGGAGGGCAATGAGCAGTTCTTC,CASRRLGREGNEQFF
.,.,TRBJ1-3,TRBV5-1,TGCGCCAGCAGCTTGGCTGGGCGAAGCACCATATATTTT,CASSLAGRSTIYF
TRBD2,.,TRBJ2-3,TRBV9,TGTGCCAGCAGCGTAGGTAGCGGGGGTATTATAGCAGATACGCAGTATTTT,CASSVGSGGIIADTQYF
TRBD1,.,TRBJ1-4,TRBV18,TGTGCCAGCTCACCCGGGACAGGGGGTGAAAAACTGTTTTTT,CASSPGTGGEKLFF
.,.,TRBJ1-1,TRBV5-1,TGCGCCAGCAGGGGGGGGCTCATGAACACTGAAGCTTTCTTT,CASRGGLMNTEAFF
TRBD2,.,TRBJ2-1,TRBV7-8,TGTGCCAGCAGCCGGACAGTCAGCGGGAGGTATGAGCAGTTCTTC,CASSRTVSGRYEQFF
TRBD1,few,TRBJ2-2,TRBV10-3,TGTGCCACCCAGAGCGGGACAGGGGACACCGGGGAGCTGTTTTTT,CATQSGTGDTGELFF
.,.,TRBJ1-2,TRBV6-1,TGTGCCAGCAGTGAAGCGCTGGGCTATGGCTACACCTTC,CASSEALGYGYTF
TRBD2,.,TRBJ2-1,TRBV6-5,TGTGCCAGCAGTTACTCGTCTAGCGGAGACCTGTTCTTC,CASSYSSSGDLFF
TRBD1,.,TRBJ2-1,TRBV30,TGTGCCTGGAGCTGGGACAGGGCCAATGAGCAGTTCTTC,CAWSWDRANEQFF
TRBD1,.,TRBJ1-4,TRBV30,TGTGCCTGGAGTGCAACGGACAGGGCCGAAAAACTGTTTTTT,CAWSATDRAEKLFF
.,.,TRBJ1-1,TRBV19,TGTGCCAGTAGTAGACTGGGGGCTGAAGCTTTCTTT,CASSRLGAEAFF
.,once,TRBJ2-3,TRBV2,TGTGCCAGCGAGGGGGGAGGGCTCGGAGATACGCAGTATTTT,CASEGGGLGDTQYF
.,.,TRBJ2-6,TRBV7-2,TGTGCCAGCAGCTGGACAGCCTCTGGGGCCAACGTCCTGACTTTC,CASSWTASGANVLTF
TRBD1,.,TRBJ1-4,TRBV5-1,TGCGCCAGCAGCTCAGGGACAGAGGGTGAAAAACTGTTTTTT,CASSSGTEGEKLFF
TRBD1,few,TRBJ1-5,TRBV4-1,TGCGCCAGCAGCCAAGGGCTTATCAGGCGACAGGGAAGAGATAATCAGCCCCAGCATTTT,CASSQGLIRRQGRDNQPQHF
TRBD1,.,TRBJ1-5,TRBV19,TGTGCCAGTAGTGTCCCGACAGGGGGAAACGATCAGCCCCAGCATTTT,CASSVPTGGNDQPQHF
.,.,TRBJ2-7,TRBV27,TGTGCCAGCAGTCCATCAGAGAGGGTAAGCTCCTACGAGCAGTACTTC,CASSPSERVSSYEQYF
TRBD1,.,TRBJ1-4,TRBV5-1,TGCGCCAGCAGCTGGGGAGGGGGCGCGAATGAAAAACTGTTTTTT,CASSWGGGANEKLFF
.,.,TRBJ2-7,TRBV6-5,TGTGCCAGCAGTTACTCGGGACAGCGGGGGTCCTACGAGCAGTACTTC,CASSYSGQRGSYEQYF
TRBD1,.,TRBJ2-3,TRBV5-1,TGCGCCAGCAGCCTGCAGCCGGGACAGGGGACAGATACGCAGTATTTT,CASSLQPGQGTDTQYF
.,.,TRBJ2-5,TRBV11-1,TGTGCCAGCAGCACCCGGGCCCGAGAGACCCAGTACTTC,CASSTRARETQYF
.,once,TRBJ2-5,TRBV5-1,TGCGCCAGCAGCCCCGGACGGTATGCGGCCCAGTACTTC,CASSPGRYAAQYF
TRBD2,.,TRBJ2-2,TRBV19,TGTGCCAGTAGTATCGGGAGGACCGGGGAGCTGTTTTTT,CASSIGRTGELFF
TRBD1,.,TRBJ1-4,TRBV5-8,TGTGCCAGCAGCAAAGGACAGGGGCCTAATGAAAAACTGTTTTTT,CASSKGQGPNEKLFF
.,.,TRBJ2-1,TRBV9,TGTGCCAGCAGCGTAGCACCTAACTCCTACAATGAGCAGTTCTTC,CASSVAPNSYNEQFF
.,.,TRBJ2-3,TRBV9,TGTGCCAGCAGCGTAGGGCCAAGCACAGATACGCAGTATTTT,CASSVGPSTDTQYF
.,.,TRBJ1-1,TRBV27,TGTGCCAGCAGAGGAGGCGGGTTGAACACTGAAGCTTTCTTT,CASRGGGLNTEAFF
.,.,TRBJ2-7,TRBV6-5,TGTGCCAGACATGATGGGAAACTCAACTACGAGCAGTACTTC,CARHDGKLNYEQYF
TRBD1,.,TRBJ2-4,TRBV5-3,TGTGCCAGAAGCTTGGCCCCCGACAGGGGGCGCGGGGAAAACATTCAGTACTTC,CARSLAPDRGRGENIQYF
.,.,TRBJ2-2,TRBV5-6,TGTGCCAGCAGCTTCGGCCTAGCAAACACCGGGGAGCTGTTTTTT,CASSFGLANTGELFF
TRBD1,once,TRBJ1-2,TRBV18,TGTGCCAGCTCGCCACCGGGACAGGGGTCCTATGGCTACACCTTC,CASSPPGQGSYGYTF
.,.,TRBJ2-3,TRBV5-4,TGTGCCAGCAGCTTGGGGGGGGTTTCCACAGATACGCAGTATTTT,CASSLGGVSTDTQYF
.,once,TRBJ2-2,TRBV19,TGTGCCAGTAGTATAAGATCCGGATCGAACACCGGGGAGCTGTTTTTT,CASSIRSGSNTGELFF
TRBD2,.,TRBJ2-7,TRBV9,TGTGCCAGCAGCGTAGCCGGGCGGGAGGTTTACGAGCAGTACTTC,CASSVAGREVYEQYF
.,.,TRBJ1-4,TRBV6-5,TGTGCCAGCCGAAGGGACCTTAATGAAAAACTGTTTTTT,CASRRDLNEKLFF
TRBD2,.,TRBJ2-2,TRBV5-1,TGCGCCAGCAGTTCGATAGCGGGAGTCACCGGGGAGCTGTTTTTT,CASSSIAGVTGELFF
TRBD1,.,TRBJ2-7,TRBV28,TGTGCCAGCAAGGACAGGAAGAGCTCCTACGAGCAGTACTTC,CASKDRKSSYEQYF
.,.,TRBJ2-2,TRBV9,TGTGCCAGCAGCCATCTGGGGGGAGTCGGTGGCGGGGAGCTGTTTTTT,CASSHLGGVGGGELFF
.,.,TRBJ1-2,TRBV10-2,TGCGCCAGCAGTGACCTATTCGACAGTGGGGGCTATGGCTACACCTTC,CASSDLFDSGGYGYTF
TRBD1,once,TRBJ1-3,TRBV28,TGTGCCAGCATCCCGGGACAGATCTCTGGAAACACCATATATTTT,CASIPGQISGNTIYF
.,.,TRBJ2-2,TRBV7-2,TGTGCCAGCAGCTTAGCGTGGAAGGGGAACACCGGGGAGCTGTTTTTT,CASSLAWKGNTGELFF